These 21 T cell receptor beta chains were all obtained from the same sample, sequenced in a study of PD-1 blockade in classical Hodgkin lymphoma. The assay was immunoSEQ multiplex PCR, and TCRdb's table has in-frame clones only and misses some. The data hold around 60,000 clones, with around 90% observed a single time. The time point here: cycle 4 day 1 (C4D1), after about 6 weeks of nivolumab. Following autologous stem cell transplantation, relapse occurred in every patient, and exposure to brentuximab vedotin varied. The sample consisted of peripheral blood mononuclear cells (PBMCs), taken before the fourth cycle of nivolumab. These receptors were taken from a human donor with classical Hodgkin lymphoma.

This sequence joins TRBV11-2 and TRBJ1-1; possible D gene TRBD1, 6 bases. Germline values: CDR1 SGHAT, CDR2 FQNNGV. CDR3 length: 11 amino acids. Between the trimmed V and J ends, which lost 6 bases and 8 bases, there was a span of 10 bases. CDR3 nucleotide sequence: TGTGCCAGCAGAGCTGGACAGGAAGCTTTCTTT. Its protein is CASRAGQEAFF.

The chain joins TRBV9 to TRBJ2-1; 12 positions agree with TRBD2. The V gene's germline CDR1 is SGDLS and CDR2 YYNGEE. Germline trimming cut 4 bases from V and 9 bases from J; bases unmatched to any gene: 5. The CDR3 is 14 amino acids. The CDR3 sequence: CASSPQTSGGEQFF. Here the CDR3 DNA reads TGTGCCAGCAGCCCCCAGACTAGCGGGGGTGAGCAGTTCTTC.

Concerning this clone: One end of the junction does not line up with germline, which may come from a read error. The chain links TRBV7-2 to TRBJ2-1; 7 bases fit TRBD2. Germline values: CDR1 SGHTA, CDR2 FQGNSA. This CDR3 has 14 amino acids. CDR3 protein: CASSLGTSYTEQFF. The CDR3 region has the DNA TGTGCCAGCAGCTTAGGGACTAGTTACACTGAGCAGTTCTTC.

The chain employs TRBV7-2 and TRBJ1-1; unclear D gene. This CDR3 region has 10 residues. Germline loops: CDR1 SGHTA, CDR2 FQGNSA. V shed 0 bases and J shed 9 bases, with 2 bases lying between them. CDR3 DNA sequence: TGTGCCAGCAGCTTAGCGCAAGCTTTCTTT. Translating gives CASSLAQAFF.

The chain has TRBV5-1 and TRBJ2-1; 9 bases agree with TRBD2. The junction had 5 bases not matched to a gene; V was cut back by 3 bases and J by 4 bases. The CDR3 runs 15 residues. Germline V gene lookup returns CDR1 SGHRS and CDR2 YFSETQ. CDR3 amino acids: CASSYSGGPYNEQFF. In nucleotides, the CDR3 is TGCGCCAGCAGCTATAGCGGGGGCCCTTACAATGAGCAGTTCTTC.

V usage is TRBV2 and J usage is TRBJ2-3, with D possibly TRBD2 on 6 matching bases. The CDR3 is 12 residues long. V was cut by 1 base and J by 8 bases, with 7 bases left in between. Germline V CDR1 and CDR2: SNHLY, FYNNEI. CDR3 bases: TGTGCCAGCAGTGAAGGGGAGGCTACGCAGTATTTT. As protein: CASSEGEATQYF.

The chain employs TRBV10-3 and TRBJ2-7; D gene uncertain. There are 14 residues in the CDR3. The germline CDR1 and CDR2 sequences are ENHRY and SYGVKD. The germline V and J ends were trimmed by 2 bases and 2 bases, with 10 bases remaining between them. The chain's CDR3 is CAISERPDTYEQYF. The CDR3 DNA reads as TGTGCCATCAGTGAGAGGCCGGATACCTACGAGCAGTACTTC.

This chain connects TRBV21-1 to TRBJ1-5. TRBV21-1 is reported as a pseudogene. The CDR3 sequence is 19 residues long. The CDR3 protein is CASSLSWDMIRGLNQPQHF. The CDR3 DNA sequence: TGTGCCAGCAGCTTATCATGGGATATGATCCGGGGTCTCAATCAGCCCCAGCATTTT.

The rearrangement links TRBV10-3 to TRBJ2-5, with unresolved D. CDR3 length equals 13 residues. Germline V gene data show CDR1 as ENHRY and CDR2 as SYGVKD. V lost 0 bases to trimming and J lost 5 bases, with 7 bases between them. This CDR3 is CAISESLGETQYF. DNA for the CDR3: TGTGCCATCAGTGAGTCGCTCGGGGAGACCCAGTACTTC.

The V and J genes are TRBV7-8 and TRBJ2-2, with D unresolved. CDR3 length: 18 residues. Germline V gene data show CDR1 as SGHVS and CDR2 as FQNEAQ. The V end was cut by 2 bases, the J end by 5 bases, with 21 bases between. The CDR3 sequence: CASSLFVRATSGTGELFF. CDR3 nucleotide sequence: TGTGCCAGCAGCTTATTTGTACGGGCCACAAGTGGGACCGGGGAGCTGTTTTTT.

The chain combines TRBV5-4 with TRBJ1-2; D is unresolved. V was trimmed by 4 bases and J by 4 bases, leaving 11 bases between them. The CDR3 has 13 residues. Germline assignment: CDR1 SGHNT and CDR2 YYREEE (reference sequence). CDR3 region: CASSQKGPYGYTF. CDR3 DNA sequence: TGTGCCAGCAGCCAAAAGGGTCCCTATGGCTACACCTTC.

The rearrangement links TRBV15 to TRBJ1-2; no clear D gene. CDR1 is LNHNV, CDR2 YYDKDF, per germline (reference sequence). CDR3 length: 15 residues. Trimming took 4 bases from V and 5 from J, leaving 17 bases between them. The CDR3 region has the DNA TGTGCCACCAGCAATCCTTACCTCGGCCTTTATGGCTACACCTTC. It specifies CATSNPYLGLYGYTF.

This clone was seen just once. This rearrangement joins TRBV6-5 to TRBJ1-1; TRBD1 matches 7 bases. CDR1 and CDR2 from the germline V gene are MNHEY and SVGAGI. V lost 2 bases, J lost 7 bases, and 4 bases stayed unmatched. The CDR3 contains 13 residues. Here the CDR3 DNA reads TGTGCCAGCAGTTACCGGGGACAGCTTGAAGCTTTCTTT. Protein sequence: CASSYRGQLEAFF.

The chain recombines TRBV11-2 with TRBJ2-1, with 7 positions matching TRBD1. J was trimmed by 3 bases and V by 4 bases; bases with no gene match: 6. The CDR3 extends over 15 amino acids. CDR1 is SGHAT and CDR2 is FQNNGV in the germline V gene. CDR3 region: CASSSGTEIYNEQFF. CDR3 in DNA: TGTGCCAGCAGCTCCGGGACAGAAATCTACAATGAGCAGTTCTTC.

Here the CDR3 DNA reads TGTGCCAGCAGCCAAGGTGAAGTCGATCAGCCCCAGCATTTT. Translating gives CASSQGEVDQPQHF. V gene TRBV16 combines with J gene TRBJ1-5; D gene unclear. Germline V CDR1 and CDR2: KGHSY, FQNENV. The germline V and J ends were trimmed by 2 bases and 5 bases, with 10 bases remaining between them. This CDR3 comprises 14 residues.

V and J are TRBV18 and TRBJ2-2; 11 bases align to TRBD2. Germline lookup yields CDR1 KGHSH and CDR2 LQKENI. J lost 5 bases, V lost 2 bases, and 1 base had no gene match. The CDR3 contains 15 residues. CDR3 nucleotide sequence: TGTGCCAGCTCACCAGGGACTAGCGGAACCGGGGAGCTGTTTTTT. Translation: CASSPGTSGTGELFF.

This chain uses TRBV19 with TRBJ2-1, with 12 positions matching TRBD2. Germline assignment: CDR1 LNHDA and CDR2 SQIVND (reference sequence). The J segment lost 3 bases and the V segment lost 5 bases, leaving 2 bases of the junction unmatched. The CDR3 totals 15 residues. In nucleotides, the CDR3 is TGTGCCAGTAGTGTGACTAGCGGGGGCTACAATGAGCAGTTCTTC. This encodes CASSVTSGGYNEQFF.

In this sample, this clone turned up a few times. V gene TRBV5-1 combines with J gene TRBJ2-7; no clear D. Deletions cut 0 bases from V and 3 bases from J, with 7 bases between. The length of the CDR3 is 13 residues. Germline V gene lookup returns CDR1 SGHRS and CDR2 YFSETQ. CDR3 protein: CASSLAISYEQYF. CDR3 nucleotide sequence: TGCGCCAGCAGCTTGGCGATCAGCTACGAGCAGTACTTC.

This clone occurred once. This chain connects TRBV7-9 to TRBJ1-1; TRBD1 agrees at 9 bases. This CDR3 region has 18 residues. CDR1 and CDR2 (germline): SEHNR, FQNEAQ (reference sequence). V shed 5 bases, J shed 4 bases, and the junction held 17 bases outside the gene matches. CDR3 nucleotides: TGTGCCAGCAGCGACAGGGGGGAGTTCCTAATGGAGACCACTGAAGCTTTCTTT. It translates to CASSDRGEFLMETTEAFF. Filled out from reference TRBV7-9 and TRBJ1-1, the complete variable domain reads DTGVSQNPRHKITKRGQNVTFRCDPISEHNRLYWYRQTLGQGPEFLTYFQNEAQLEKSRLLSDRFSAERPKGSFSTLEIQRTEQGDSAMYLCASSDRGEFLMETTEAFFGQGTRLTVV.

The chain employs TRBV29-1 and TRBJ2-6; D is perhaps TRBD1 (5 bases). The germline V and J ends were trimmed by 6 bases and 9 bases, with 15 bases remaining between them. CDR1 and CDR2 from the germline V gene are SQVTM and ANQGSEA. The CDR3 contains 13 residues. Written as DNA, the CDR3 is TGCAGCGTCTCCGACAGAGTCCGCAACGTCCTGACTTTC. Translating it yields CSVSDRVRNVLTF.

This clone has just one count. Written as DNA, the CDR3 is TGTGCCAGCAGCTCCCGACAGATTTATAATTCACCCCTCCACTTT. The encoded protein is CASSSRQIYNSPLHF. The rearrangement joins TRBV11-2 to TRBJ1-6, with D perhaps TRBD1 (5 bases). The CDR3 loop spans 15 amino acids. Per the germline V gene, CDR1 is SGHAT and CDR2 is FQNNGV. V was clipped by 4 bases and J by 4 bases, with 11 bases between them.